This T cell receptor beta chain was profiled in a study of Graves' ophthalmopathy and Graves' hyperthyroidism. Details on this clonotype: The target antigen is unknown.

The study's findings and limits: Most thyroid clonotypes expanded beyond 0.001 frequency were also found in blood.

CDR3 length: 19 residues. CDR1 is MNHEY, CDR2 SVGAGI, per germline. The V segment lost 1 base and the J segment 3 bases; nucleotides outside the gene matches: 13. TCR beta CDR3 amplification used RNA transcripts. First-round RT-PCR used HTBI primers; second-round multiplex PCR followed. MiXCR was run by TCRdb on the multiplex PCR reads, yielding one entry per CDR3 protein. The sample comprises over a million distinct CDR3 sequences, 36% of which are singletons, and roughly 11% rests with the top ten. Patients were excluded if they had other autoimmune diseases or uncontrolled infections, and likewise if pregnancy or lactation applied.

Specimen: peripheral blood or thyroid tissue (not recorded which). V gene TRBV6-5 combines with J gene TRBJ1-5; the match to TRBD1 covers 9 bases. This TCR derives from an adult man with Graves' hyperthyroidism. CDR3 protein: CASSYWNRGRQTSNQPQHF. DNA for the CDR3: TGTGCCAGCAGTTACTGGAACAGGGGGCGTCAAACCTCCAATCAGCCCCAGCATTTT.